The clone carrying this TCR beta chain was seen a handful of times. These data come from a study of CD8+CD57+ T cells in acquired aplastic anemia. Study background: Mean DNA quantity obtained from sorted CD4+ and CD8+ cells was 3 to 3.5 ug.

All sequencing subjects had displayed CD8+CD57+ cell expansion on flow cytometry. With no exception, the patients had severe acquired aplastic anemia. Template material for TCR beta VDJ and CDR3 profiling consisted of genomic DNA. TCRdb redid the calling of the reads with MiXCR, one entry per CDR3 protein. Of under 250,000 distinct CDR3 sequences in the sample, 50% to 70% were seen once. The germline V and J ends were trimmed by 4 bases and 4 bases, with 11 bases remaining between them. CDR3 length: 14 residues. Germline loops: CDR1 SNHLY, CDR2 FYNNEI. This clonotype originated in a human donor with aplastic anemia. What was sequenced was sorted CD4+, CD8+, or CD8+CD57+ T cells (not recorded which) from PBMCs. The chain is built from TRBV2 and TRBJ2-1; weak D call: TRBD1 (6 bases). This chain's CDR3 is CASSGVQGYNEQFF. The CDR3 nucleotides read TGTGCCAGCAGTGGGGTGCAGGGGTACAATGAGCAGTTCTTC.